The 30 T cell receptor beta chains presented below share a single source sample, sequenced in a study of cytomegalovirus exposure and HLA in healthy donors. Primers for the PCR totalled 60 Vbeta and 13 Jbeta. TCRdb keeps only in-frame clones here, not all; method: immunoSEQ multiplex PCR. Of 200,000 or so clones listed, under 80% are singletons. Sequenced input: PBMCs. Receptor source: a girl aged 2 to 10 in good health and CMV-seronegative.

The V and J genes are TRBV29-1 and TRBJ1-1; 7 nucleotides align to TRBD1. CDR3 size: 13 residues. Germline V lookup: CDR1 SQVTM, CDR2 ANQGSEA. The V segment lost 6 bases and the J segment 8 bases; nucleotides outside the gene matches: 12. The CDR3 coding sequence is TGCAGCGTACAGAACAGGGGTGCGAGAGAAGCTTTCTTT. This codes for CSVQNRGAREAFF.

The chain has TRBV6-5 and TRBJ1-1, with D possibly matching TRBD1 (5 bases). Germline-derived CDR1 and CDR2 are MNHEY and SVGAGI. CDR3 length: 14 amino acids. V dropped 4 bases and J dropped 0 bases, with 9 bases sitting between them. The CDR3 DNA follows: TGTGCCAGCAGTTGGGGGGGTTTGAACACTGAAGCTTTCTTT. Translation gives CASSWGGLNTEAFF.

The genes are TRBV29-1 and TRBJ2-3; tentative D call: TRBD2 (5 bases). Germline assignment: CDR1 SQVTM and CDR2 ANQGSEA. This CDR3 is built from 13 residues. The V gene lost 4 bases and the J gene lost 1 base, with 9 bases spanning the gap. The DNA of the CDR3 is TGCAGCGTTGTGTTGGAGGGCACAGATACGCAGTATTTT. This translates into CSVVLEGTDTQYF.

DNA of the CDR3: TGTGCCAGCAGACCTTGGGCGGGCACCTCTGGGGCCAACGTCCTGACTTTC. It is translated as CASRPWAGTSGANVLTF. The chain uses TRBV5-5 and TRBJ2-6, with D possibly being TRBD2 (5 bases). Trimming left V 5 bases short and J 0 bases short, with 15 bases between. Per germline, CDR1 SGHKS and CDR2 YYEKEE (reference sequence). This CDR3 is built from 17 residues.

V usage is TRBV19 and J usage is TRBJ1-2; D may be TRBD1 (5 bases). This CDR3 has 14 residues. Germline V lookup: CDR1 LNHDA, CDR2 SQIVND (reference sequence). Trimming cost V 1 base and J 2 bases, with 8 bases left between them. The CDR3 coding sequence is TGTGCCAGTAGTATAGGACAGAACAACTATGGCTACACCTTC. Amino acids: CASSIGQNNYGYTF.

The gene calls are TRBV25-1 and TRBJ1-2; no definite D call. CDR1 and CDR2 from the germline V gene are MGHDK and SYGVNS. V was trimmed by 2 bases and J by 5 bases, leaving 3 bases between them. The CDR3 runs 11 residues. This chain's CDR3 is CASSELYGYTF. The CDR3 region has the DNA TGTGCCAGCAGTGAACTATATGGCTACACCTTC.

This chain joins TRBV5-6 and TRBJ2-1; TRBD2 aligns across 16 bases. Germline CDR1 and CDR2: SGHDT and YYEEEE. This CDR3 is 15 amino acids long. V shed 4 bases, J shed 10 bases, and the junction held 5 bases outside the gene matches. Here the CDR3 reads CASSTGLAGGDEQFF. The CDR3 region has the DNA TGTGCCAGCAGCACGGGACTAGCGGGGGGGGACGAGCAGTTCTTC.

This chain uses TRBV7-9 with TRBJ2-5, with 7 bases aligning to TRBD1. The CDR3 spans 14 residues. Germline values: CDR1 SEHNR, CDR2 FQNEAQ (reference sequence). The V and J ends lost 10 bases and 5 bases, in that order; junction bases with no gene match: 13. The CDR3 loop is CATILPGGRETQYF. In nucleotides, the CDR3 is TGTGCCACCATACTACCAGGGGGTCGGGAGACCCAGTACTTC.

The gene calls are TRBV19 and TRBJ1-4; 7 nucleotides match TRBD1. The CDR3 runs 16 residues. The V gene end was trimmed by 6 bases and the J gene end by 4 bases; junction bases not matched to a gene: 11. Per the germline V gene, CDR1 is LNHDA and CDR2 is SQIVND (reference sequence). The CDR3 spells CASSRGSGAINEKLFF. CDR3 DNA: TGTGCCAGTAGCAGGGGGAGTGGGGCGATTAATGAAAAACTGTTTTTT.

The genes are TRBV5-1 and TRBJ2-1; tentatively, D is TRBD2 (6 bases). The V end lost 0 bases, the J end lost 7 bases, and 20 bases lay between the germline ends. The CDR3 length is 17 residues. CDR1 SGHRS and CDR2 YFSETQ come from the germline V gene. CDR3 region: CASSLGPRGAGLNEQFF. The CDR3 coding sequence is TGCGCCAGCAGCTTGGGTCCCCGGGGAGCGGGCCTGAATGAGCAGTTCTTC. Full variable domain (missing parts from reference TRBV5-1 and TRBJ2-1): KAGVTQTPRYLIKTRGQQVTLSCSPISGHRSVSWYQQTPGQGLQFLFEYFSETQRNKGNFPGRFSGRQFSNSRSEMNVSTLELGDSALYLCASSLGPRGAGLNEQFFGPGTRLTVL.

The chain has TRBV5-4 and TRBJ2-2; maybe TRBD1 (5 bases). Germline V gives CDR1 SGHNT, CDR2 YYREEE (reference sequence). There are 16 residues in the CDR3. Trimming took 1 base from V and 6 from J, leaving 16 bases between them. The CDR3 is CASSLTGHTPAGELFF. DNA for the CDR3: TGTGCCAGCAGCTTGACTGGACATACTCCCGCCGGGGAGCTGTTTTTT. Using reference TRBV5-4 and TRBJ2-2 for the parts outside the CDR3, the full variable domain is ETGVTQSPTHLIKTRGQQVTLRCSSQSGHNTVSWYQQALGQGPQFIFQYYREEENGRGNFPPRFSGLQFPNYSSELNVNALELDDSALYLCASSLTGHTPAGELFFGEGSRLTVL.

CDR3 sequence reads: CASSIDLGRGYASGQPQHF. The CDR3 coding sequence is TGTGCCAGTAGTATAGACCTCGGCCGAGGTTACGCGTCGGGTCAGCCCCAGCATTTT. The genes are TRBV19 and TRBJ1-5; D is unclear. The CDR3 is 19 amino acids. The V gene lost 0 bases and the J gene lost 6 bases, with 24 bases spanning the gap. Germline-derived CDR1 and CDR2 are LNHDA and SQIVND (reference sequence). The full variable domain, rest sourced from reference TRBV19 and TRBJ1-5, is DGGITQSPKYLFRKEGQNVTLSCEQNLNHDAMYWYRQDPGQGLRLIYYSQIVNDFQKGDIAEGYSVSREKKESFPLTVTSAQKNPTAFYLCASSIDLGRGYASGQPQHFGDGTRLSIL.

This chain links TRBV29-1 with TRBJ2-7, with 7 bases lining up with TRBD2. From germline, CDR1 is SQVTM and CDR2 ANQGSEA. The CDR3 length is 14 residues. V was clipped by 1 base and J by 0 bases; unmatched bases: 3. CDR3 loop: CSVEGSGNSYEQYF. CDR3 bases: TGCAGCGTTGAAGGAAGCGGGAACTCCTACGAGCAGTACTTC.

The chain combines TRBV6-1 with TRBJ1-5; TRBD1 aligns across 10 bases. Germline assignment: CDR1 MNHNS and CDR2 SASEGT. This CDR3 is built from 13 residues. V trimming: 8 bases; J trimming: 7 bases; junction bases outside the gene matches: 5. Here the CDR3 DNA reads TGTGCCAGCCTGGGACAGGGGACGCAGCCCCAGCATTTT. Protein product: CASLGQGTQPQHF.

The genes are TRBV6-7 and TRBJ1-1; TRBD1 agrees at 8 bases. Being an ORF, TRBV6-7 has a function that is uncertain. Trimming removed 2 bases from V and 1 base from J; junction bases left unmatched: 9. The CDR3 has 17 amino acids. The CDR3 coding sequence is TGTGCCAGCAGTTACCCCCCTAAGACAGGGGAGAACACTGAAGCTTTCTTT. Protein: CASSYPPKTGENTEAFF.

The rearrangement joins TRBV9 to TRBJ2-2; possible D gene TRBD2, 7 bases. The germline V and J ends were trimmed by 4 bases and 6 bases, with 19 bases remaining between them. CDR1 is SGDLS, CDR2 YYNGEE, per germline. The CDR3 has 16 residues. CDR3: CASSHQRGGDAGELFF. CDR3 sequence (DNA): TGTGCCAGCAGCCACCAAAGGGGGGGCGACGCCGGGGAGCTGTTTTTT. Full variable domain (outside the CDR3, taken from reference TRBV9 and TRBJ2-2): DSGVTQTPKHLITATGQRVTLRCSPRSGDLSVYWYQQSLDQGLQFLIQYYNGEERAKGNILERFSAQQFPDLHSELNLSSLELGDSALYFCASSHQRGGDAGELFFGEGSRLTVL.

The CDR3 region is CAWSSGSTYEQYF. DNA of the CDR3: TGTGCCTGGAGTAGTGGGAGCACCTACGAGCAGTACTTC. The gene calls are TRBV30 and TRBJ2-7; weak D call: TRBD2 (5 bases). There are 13 residues in the CDR3. Germline V lookup: CDR1 GTSNPN, CDR2 SVGIG (reference sequence). V was pared by 2 bases and J by 2 bases, with 10 bases between.

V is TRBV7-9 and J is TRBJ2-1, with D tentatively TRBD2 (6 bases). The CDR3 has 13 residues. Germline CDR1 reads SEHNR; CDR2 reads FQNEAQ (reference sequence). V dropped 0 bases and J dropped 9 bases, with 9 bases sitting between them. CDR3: CASSLARGPEQFF. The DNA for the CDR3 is TGTGCCAGCAGCTTAGCGCGGGGTCCTGAGCAGTTCTTC.

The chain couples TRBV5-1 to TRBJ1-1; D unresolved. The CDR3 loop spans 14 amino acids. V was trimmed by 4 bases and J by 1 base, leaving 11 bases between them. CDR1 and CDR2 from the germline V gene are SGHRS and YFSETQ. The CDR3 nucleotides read TGCGCCAGCAGCCTAAGCGAGGGGAACACTGAAGCTTTCTTT. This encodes CASSLSEGNTEAFF. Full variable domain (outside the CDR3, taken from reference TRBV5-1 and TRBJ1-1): KAGVTQTPRYLIKTRGQQVTLSCSPISGHRSVSWYQQTPGQGLQFLFEYFSETQRNKGNFPGRFSGRQFSNSRSEMNVSTLELGDSALYLCASSLSEGNTEAFFGQGTRLTVV.

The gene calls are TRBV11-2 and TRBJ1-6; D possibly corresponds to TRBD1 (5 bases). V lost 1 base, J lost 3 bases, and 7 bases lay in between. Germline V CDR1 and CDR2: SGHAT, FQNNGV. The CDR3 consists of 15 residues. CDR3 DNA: TGTGCCAGCAGCTTAGCTACAGGCTATAATTCACCCCTCCACTTT. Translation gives CASSLATGYNSPLHF.

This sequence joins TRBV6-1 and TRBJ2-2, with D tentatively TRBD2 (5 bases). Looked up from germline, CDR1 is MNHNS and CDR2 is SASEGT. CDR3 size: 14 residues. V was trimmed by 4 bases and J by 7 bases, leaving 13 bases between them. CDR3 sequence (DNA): TGTGCCAGCAGTGCCCAATTCGGAGGCGGGGAGCTGTTTTTT. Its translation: CASSAQFGGGELFF.

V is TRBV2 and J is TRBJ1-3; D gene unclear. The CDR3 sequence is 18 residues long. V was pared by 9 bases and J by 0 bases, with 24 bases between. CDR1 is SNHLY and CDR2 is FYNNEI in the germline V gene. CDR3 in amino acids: CASSAERGTRLSGNTIYF. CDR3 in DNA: TGTGCCAGTTCCGCCGAGCGGGGAACAAGGCTCTCTGGAAACACCATATATTTT.

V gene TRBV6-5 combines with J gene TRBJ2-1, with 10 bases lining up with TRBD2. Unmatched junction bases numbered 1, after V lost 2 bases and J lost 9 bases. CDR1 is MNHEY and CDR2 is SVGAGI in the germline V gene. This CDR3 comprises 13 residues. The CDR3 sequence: CASSYRTSGEQFF. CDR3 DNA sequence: TGTGCCAGCAGTTACCGGACTAGCGGTGAGCAGTTCTTC.

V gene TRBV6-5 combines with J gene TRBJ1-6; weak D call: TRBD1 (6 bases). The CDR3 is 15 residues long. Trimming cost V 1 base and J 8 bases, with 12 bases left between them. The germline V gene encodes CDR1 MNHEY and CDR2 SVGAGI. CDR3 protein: CASSYFEGGYSPLHF. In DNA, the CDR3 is TGTGCCAGCAGTTACTTTGAGGGGGGGTATTCACCCCTCCACTTT.

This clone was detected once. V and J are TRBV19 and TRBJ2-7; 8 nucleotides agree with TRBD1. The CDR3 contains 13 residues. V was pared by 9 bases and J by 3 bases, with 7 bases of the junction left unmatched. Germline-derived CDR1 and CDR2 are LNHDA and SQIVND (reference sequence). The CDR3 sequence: CASSGGISYEQYF. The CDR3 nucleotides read TGTGCCAGCTCAGGGGGCATTAGCTACGAGCAGTACTTC. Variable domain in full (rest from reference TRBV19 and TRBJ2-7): DGGITQSPKYLFRKEGQNVTLSCEQNLNHDAMYWYRQDPGQGLRLIYYSQIVNDFQKGDIAEGYSVSREKKESFPLTVTSAQKNPTAFYLCASSGGISYEQYFGPGTRLTVT.

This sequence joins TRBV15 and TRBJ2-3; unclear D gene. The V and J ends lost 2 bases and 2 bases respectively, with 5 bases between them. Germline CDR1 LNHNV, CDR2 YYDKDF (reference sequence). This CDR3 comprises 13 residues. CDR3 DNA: TGTGCCACCAGCAGACCCAACACAGATACGCAGTATTTT. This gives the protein CATSRPNTDTQYF.

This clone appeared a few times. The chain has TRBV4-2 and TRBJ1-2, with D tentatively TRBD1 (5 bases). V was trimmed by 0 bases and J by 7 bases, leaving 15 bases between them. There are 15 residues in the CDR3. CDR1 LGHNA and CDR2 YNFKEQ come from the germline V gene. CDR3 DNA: TGTGCCAGCAGCCAAGATGGGGTTAGGGGAAGTGGCTACACCTTC. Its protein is CASSQDGVRGSGYTF.

CDR3 amino acids: CASSGGMNTEAFF. CDR3 in DNA: TGTGCCAGCAGCGGGGGCATGAACACTGAAGCTTTCTTT. The rearrangement links TRBV7-6 to TRBJ1-1, with a weak D call TRBD1 (6 bases). V lost 5 bases to trimming and J lost 0 bases, with 7 bases between them. CDR1 is SGHVS, CDR2 FNYEAQ, per germline. The CDR3 sequence is 13 residues long.

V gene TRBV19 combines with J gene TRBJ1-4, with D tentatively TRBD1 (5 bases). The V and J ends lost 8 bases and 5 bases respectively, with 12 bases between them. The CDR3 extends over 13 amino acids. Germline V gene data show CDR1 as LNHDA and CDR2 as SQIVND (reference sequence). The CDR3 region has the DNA TGTGCCAGTCGAGCAGACAGAAATGAAAAACTGTTTTTT. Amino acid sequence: CASRADRNEKLFF.

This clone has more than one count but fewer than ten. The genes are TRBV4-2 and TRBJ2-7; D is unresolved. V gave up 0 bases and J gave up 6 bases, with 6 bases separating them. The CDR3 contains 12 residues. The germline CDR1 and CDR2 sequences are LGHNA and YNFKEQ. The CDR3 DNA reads TGTGCCAGCAGCCAAGAGGGCGCCGAGCAGTACTTC. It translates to CASSQEGAEQYF.